This T cell receptor beta chain was sequenced for a study of siplizumab effects on memory and regulatory T cells. Overall study findings and caveats: The naive T cell population seemed more diverse than memory cells and seemed a major contributor to the alloresponse. In siplizumab cultures, the suppressive function of proliferating Tregs remained unconfirmed.

This CDR3 is 13 amino acids long. Germline CDR1 SGHAT, CDR2 FQNNGV. The junction had 5 bases not matched to a gene; V was cut back by 6 bases and J by 6 bases. Concerning this clone: The antigen is not known.

Assayed TCR templates numbered about 90,000 for each sample. Profiled with immunoSEQ multiplex PCR; TCRdb holds only in-frame clones, not every one. The table lists about 91,000 clones, approximately 97% of them singletons. The chain uses TRBV11-2 and TRBJ2-7, with TRBD1 identical over 10 bases. Input material: naive CD4+ T cells sorted from blood. This sequence was found in a human donor in good health. In DNA, the CDR3 is TGTGCCAGCAGTTTATGGACAGGGGGCGAGCAGTACTTC. It is translated as CASSLWTGGEQYF.